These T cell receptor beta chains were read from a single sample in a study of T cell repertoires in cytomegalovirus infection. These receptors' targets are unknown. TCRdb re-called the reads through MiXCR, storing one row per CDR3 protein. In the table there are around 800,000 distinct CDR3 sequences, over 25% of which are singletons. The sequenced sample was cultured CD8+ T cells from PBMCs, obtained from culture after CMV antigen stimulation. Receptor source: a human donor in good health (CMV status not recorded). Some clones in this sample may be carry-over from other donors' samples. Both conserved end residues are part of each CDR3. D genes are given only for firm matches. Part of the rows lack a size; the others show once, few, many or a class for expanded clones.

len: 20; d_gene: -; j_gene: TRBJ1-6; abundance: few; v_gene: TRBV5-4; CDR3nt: TGTGCCAGCAGCCCGATGGGGGGCGAATCTCTTAGTTCCTATAATTCACCCCTCCACTTT; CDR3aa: CASSPMGGESLSSYNSPLHF
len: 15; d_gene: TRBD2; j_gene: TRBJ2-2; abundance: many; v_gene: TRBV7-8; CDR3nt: TGTGCCAGCAGTTTGGACCAGCGGGGGGACGGGGAGCTGTTTTTT; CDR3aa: CASSLDQRGDGELFF
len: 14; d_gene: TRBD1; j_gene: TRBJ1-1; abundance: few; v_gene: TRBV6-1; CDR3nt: TGTGCCAGCAGTGAAGCGCCAGGGGGCTTCGAAGCTTTCTTT; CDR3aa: CASSEAPGGFEAFF
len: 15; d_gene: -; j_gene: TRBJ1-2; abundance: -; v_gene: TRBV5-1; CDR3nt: TGCGCCAGCAGCCCCGAGGGGGATGGGATCTATGGCTACACCTTC; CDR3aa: CASSPEGDGIYGYTF
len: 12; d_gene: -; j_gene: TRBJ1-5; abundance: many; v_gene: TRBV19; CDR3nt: TGTGCCAGTAGCCTGACCTATCAGCCCCAGCATTTT; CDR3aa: CASSLTYQPQHF
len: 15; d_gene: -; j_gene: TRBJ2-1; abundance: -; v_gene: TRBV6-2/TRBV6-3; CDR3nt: TGTGCCAGCAGTTCTACCACTCGAACCTACAATGAGCAGTTCTTC; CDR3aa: CASSSTTRTYNEQFF
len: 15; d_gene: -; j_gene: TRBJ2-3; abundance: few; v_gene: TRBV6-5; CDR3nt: TGTGCCAGCAGTCTGCAGCTTTTTAGCACAGATACGCAGTATTTT; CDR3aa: CASSLQLFSTDTQYF
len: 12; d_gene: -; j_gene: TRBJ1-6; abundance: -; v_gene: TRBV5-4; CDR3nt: TGTGCCAGCAGCGACCAACTGGAGCGCCTCCACTTT; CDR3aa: CASSDQLERLHF
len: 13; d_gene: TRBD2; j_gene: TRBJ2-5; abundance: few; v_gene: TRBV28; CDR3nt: TGTGCCAGCAGTGGGACTAGCGGGGGCCCTCGGGGCTTC; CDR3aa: CASSGTSGGPRGF
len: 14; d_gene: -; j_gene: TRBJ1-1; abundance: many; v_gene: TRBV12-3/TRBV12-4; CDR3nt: TGTGCCAGCAGTTTATCGAGGGGAGAAACTGAAGCTTTCTTT; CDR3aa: CASSLSRGETEAFF
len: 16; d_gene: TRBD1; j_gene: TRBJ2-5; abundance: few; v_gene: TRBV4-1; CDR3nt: TGCGCCAGCAGCCATCTTACGTTGGCAGGGGGAGAGACCCAGTACTTC; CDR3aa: CASSHLTLAGGETQYF
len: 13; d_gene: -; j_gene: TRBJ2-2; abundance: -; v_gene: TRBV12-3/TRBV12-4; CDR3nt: TGTGCCAGCAGCATAGGGCCCGGCGGGGAGCTGTTTTTT; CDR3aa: CASSIGPGGELFF
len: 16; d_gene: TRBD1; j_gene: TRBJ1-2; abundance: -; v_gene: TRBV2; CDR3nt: TGTGCCAGCACCGACAGGGCAACGATGACTAACTATGGCTACACCTTC; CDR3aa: CASTDRATMTNYGYTF
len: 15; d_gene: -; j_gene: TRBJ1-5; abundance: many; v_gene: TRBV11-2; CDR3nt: TGTGCCAGCAGCTTAGCGCAGGGAAGCAATCAGCCCCAGCATTTT; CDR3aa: CASSLAQGSNQPQHF
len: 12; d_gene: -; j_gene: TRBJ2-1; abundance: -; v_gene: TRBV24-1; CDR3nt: TGTGCCACCAGTGACCCCACGAGCCAGCAGTTCTTC; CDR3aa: CATSDPTSQQFF
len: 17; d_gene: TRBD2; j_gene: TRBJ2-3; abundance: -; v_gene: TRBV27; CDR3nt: TGTGCCAGCAGTTCCCCCTTGCGGGGGGCGGGGACAGATACGCAGTATTTT; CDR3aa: CASSSPLRGAGTDTQYF
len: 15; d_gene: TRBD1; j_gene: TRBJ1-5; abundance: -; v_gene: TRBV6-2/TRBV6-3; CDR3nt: TGTGCCAGCAGACCATCGACAGGGGCGATTCAGCCCCAGCATTTT; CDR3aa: CASRPSTGAIQPQHF
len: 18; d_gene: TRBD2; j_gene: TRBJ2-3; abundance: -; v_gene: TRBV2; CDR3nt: TGTGCCAGCAGTGAAGGACCCCGGCGGGGGACTACTACAGATACGCAGTATTTT; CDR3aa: CASSEGPRRGTTTDTQYF
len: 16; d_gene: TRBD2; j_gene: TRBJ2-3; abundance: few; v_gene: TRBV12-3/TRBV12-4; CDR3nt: TGTGCCAGCAGCCCTGCCGCGGGGGAAGGGACAGATACGCAGTATTTT; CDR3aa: CASSPAAGEGTDTQYF
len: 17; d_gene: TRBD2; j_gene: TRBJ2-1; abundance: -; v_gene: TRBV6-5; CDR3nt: TGTGCCAGCAGCCCCGTAGCGGGGGGGCCTTTGAGCAATGAGCAGTTCTTC; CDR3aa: CASSPVAGGPLSNEQFF
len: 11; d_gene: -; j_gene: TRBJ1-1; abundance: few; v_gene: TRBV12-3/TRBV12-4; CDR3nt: TGTGCCAGCACGGAACAGGGTAGAGCTTTCTTT; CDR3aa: CASTEQGRAFF